The 17 T cell receptor beta chains given below trace back to one sample, sequenced in a study of T-cell memory formation after mild COVID-19. In TCRdb, the 5' RACE reads were re-called with MiXCR into one record per CDR3 protein. Of some 320,000 distinct CDR3 sequences in the sample, around a sixth were seen once. The source material was PBMCs or a T cell subset sorted from them (not recorded which). The receptors here all came from a man aged 18 to 29 who had mild COVID-19 (a few samples of this study predate the infection). Cell type and time point are not known.

This clonotype was detected ten times or more. CDR3 sequence (DNA): TGTGCCAGCAGCTTATCCGTCCTACAATTCTTC. This gives the protein CASSLSVLQFF. The chain carries TRBV7-2 and TRBJ2-1; D not certain. CDR3 size: 11 residues. Germline CDR1 reads SGHTA; CDR2 reads FQGNSA. Trimming cost V 2 bases and J 16 bases, with 12 bases left between them.

The chain recombines TRBV27 with TRBJ2-5; D gene ambiguous. The CDR3 is made up of 13 amino acids. The V gene's germline CDR1 is MNHEY and CDR2 SMNVEV (reference sequence). The V gene lost 4 bases and the J gene lost 2 bases, with 8 bases spanning the gap. This chain's CDR3 is CASSWAQQETQYF. The CDR3 DNA is TGTGCCAGCAGTTGGGCACAGCAAGAGACCCAGTACTTC.

This clonotype was counted only a few times. This chain connects TRBV5-1 to TRBJ2-1; 12 nucleotides line up with TRBD1. CDR3 length equals 14 residues. With 3 bases clipped from V and 10 bases from J, the junction kept 5 bases outside the gene matches. CDR1 SGHRS and CDR2 YFSETQ come from the germline V gene. The CDR3 DNA follows: TGCGCCAGCAGCTGGGGACAGGGGGCAAGGGAGCAGTTCTTC. Residues: CASSWGQGAREQFF.

There are a few counts of this clonotype. The junction differs from germline at one of its ends, possibly a read error. This chain links TRBV12-3 or TRBV12-4 with TRBJ2-4; either TRBD1 or TRBD2 may supply D (6 bases each). The CDR3 extends over 11 amino acids. CDR3 nucleotide sequence: TGTGCCAGCAGTTTACAGGGGAGGACGCACTTC. It is translated as CASSLQGRTHF.

V is TRBV20-1 and J is TRBJ1-6; D is perhaps TRBD1 (6 bases). The ends were cut back, 3 bases at V and 5 bases at J, with 20 bases in the middle. The CDR3 sequence is 17 residues long. Germline CDR1 and CDR2: DFQATT and SNEGSKA (reference sequence). CDR3 sequence reads: CSASNSRGRSDNSPLHF. DNA for the CDR3: TGCAGTGCTAGTAATTCACGGGGGCGATCTGATAATTCACCCCTCCACTTT.

This clonotype was seen only a few times. The chain couples TRBV2 to TRBJ2-5, with D perhaps matching TRBD1 (5 bases). The germline V gene encodes CDR1 SNHLY and CDR2 FYNNEI. This CDR3 contains 15 residues. The V end was cut by 1 base, the J end by 3 bases, with 12 bases between. As DNA, the CDR3 is TGTGCCAGCAGTGAAGAATCGGGCAGGGAAGAGACCCAGTACTTC. It codes for CASSEESGREETQYF.

This clonotype was picked up a small number of times. The chain employs TRBV7-9 and TRBJ1-1; perhaps TRBD1 as D (6 bases). Looked up from germline, CDR1 is SEHNR and CDR2 is FQNEAQ (reference sequence). V lost 5 bases, J lost 3 bases, and 19 bases lay in between. This CDR3 contains 16 residues. CDR3 residues: CASSPRGGDWYTEAFF. Here the CDR3 DNA reads TGTGCCAGCAGCCCGCGAGGGGGGGACTGGTACACTGAAGCTTTCTTT.

The table lists this clonotype with a few counts. This chain links TRBV11-1 with TRBJ2-1; 13 bases fit TRBD2. The CDR3 is made up of 16 amino acids. Looked up from germline, CDR1 is SGHAT and CDR2 is FQDESV (reference sequence). Trimming took 5 bases from V and 9 from J; bases not matched to a gene: 10. CDR3 sequence reads: CASSDATSGGAGEQFF. For the CDR3, the DNA is TGTGCCAGCAGCGACGCCACTAGCGGGGGGGCCGGTGAGCAGTTCTTC.

V is TRBV5-1 and J is TRBJ1-1; TRBD1 agrees at 7 bases. This CDR3 is 17 amino acids long. Unmatched junction bases numbered 11, after V lost 3 bases and J lost 0 bases. The germline V gene encodes CDR1 SGHRS and CDR2 YFSETQ. CDR3 nucleotides: TGCGCCAGCAGCTCAAGGACAGGTCAAATAATGAACACTGAAGCTTTCTTT. Translation gives CASSSRTGQIMNTEAFF.

V is TRBV6-5 and J is TRBJ2-3; 8 nucleotides line up with TRBD2. V shed 5 bases and J 5 bases; nucleotides not matched to a gene: 18. CDR1 is MNHEY and CDR2 is SVGAGI in the germline V gene. The CDR3 covers 18 residues. CDR3 coding DNA: TGTGCCAGCAGTCTTAACAAACTAGCGGTGGGCCGGGGAGATACGCAGTATTTT. This encodes CASSLNKLAVGRGDTQYF.

This clonotype was seen repeatedly, ten times or more. In nucleotides, the CDR3 is TGCAGTGCTATAGCCGGCTCGATGGCCACCTACGAGCAGTACTTC. Translating it yields CSAIAGSMATYEQYF. The genes are TRBV20-1 and TRBJ2-7, with D uncertain. The CDR3 spans 15 residues. CDR1 is DFQATT and CDR2 is SNEGSKA in the germline V gene (reference sequence). Trimming pared 4 bases from V and 2 bases from J, leaving 18 bases between.

This chain connects TRBV13 to TRBJ1-2; possible D gene TRBD1, 5 bases. CDR3 size: 17 residues. CDR1 PRHDT and CDR2 FYEKMQ come from the germline V gene (reference sequence). Trimming left V 0 bases short and J 6 bases short, with 20 bases between. CDR3 DNA: TGTGCCAGCAGCTTAGGCCGGGACGCTTGGAAGAGTGATGGCTACACCTTC. Protein product: CASSLGRDAWKSDGYTF.

This clonotype was seen a handful of times. The chain's CDR3 is CSANNVEQFF. The CDR3, as DNA: TGCAGTGCTAACAACGTTGAGCAGTTCTTC. The V call is TRBV20-1, the J call TRBJ2-1; D is unresolved. The CDR3 spans 10 residues. Germline values: CDR1 DFQATT, CDR2 SNEGSKA (reference sequence). With 4 bases removed from V and 9 bases from J, the gap between germline ends came to 7 bases.

This clonotype was picked up many times. This chain uses TRBV12-3 or TRBV12-4 with TRBJ1-2; a weak D match, TRBD1 (5 bases). Trimming pared 2 bases from V and 4 bases from J, leaving 14 bases between. This CDR3 contains 15 residues. The CDR3 nucleotides read TGTGCCAGCAGTTTAATTCAGGGTTTCATCTATGGCTACACCTTC. It yields the protein CASSLIQGFIYGYTF.

The V gene is TRBV6-6, the J gene TRBJ1-1; tentative D call: TRBD1 (5 bases). V lost 2 bases and J lost 4, with 17 bases in between. The CDR3 consists of 16 residues. The V gene's germline CDR1 is MNHNY and CDR2 SVGAGI (reference sequence). This CDR3 reads CASSYTGTVLGTEAFF. CDR3 DNA sequence: TGTGCCAGCAGTTACACGGGGACCGTATTGGGCACTGAAGCTTTCTTT.

The V call is TRBV10-3, the J call TRBJ2-1; 13 bases map to TRBD2. The CDR3 contains 15 residues. V lost 7 bases, J lost 7 bases, and 7 bases stayed unmatched. Germline V lookup: CDR1 ENHRY, CDR2 SYGVKD. CDR3 in amino acids: CAITRTSGGRNEQFF. The CDR3 nucleotides are TGTGCCATCACTCGGACTAGCGGGGGAAGGAATGAGCAGTTCTTC.

The rearrangement links TRBV7-9 to TRBJ2-7; 8 nucleotides match TRBD1. This CDR3 is built from 13 residues. Germline values: CDR1 SEHNR, CDR2 FQNEAQ (reference sequence). V dropped 5 bases and J dropped 5; count of bases not matched to a gene: 5. Here the CDR3 reads CASSPRGQDEQYV. The CDR3 bases are TGTGCCAGCAGCCCCAGGGGGCAGGACGAGCAGTACGTC.